The 23 T cell receptor beta chains reported below all come from one sample, sequenced in a study of shared clonotypes between healthy human individuals. Here immunoSEQ multiplex PCR was the method, and the copy in TCRdb shows in-frame clones only, minus some. Of approximately 340,000 clones listed, about 73% are singletons. Sequencing input: memory CD4+ T cells sorted from blood. Subset indicated: CD45RA-negative fraction. The origin of the receptors is a man aged 25-40 years in good health.

The rearrangement uses TRBV4-1 and TRBJ2-1; 10 nucleotides agree with TRBD2. The CDR3 is 18 amino acids. Germline CDR1 is MGHRA and CDR2 is YSYEKL. V was pared by 2 bases and J by 0 bases, with 7 bases of the junction left unmatched. CDR3 region: CASSQLRLAGVSYNEQFF. Here the CDR3 DNA reads TGCGCCAGCAGCCAATTGCGACTAGCGGGTGTCTCCTACAATGAGCAGTTCTTC.

Note on this clone: The sample has other DNA sequences that encode this CDR3 too. This sequence joins TRBV28 and TRBJ2-2, with D possibly being TRBD2 (7 bases). With 5 bases removed from V and 4 bases from J, the gap between germline ends came to 11 bases. The germline gives CDR1 MDHEN, CDR2 SYDVKM. The CDR3 loop spans 14 amino acids. CDR3 sequence reads: CASSRGAGTGELFF. Written as DNA, the CDR3 is TGTGCCAGCAGTCGGGGGGCGGGCACCGGGGAGCTGTTTTTT.

As for this clone: The same CDR3 can be traced to other DNA sequences in this sample. The chain uses TRBV30 and TRBJ2-6, with unresolved D. This CDR3 is built from 14 residues. Trimming cost V 3 bases and J 4 bases, with 10 bases left between them. CDR1 GTSNPN and CDR2 SVGIG come from the germline V gene (reference sequence). This chain's CDR3 is CAWSLGSGANVLTF. The CDR3 DNA sequence: TGTGCCTGGAGCCTTGGTTCCGGGGCCAACGTCCTGACTTTC.

In its sample, this clone was seen once. The chain employs TRBV2 and TRBJ2-7, with TRBD1 matching 7 bases. Germline V gives CDR1 SNHLY, CDR2 FYNNEI. J lost 3 bases, V lost 8 bases, and 7 bases had no gene match. This CDR3 is built from 13 residues. The CDR3 loop reads CASHRDRNYEQYF. CDR3 sequence (DNA): TGTGCCAGCCACCGGGACAGAAACTACGAGCAGTACTTC.

The chain is built from TRBV11-3 and TRBJ2-5, with a weak D call TRBD2 (6 bases). Deletions cut 5 bases from V and 5 bases from J, with 18 bases between. Germline assignment: CDR1 SGHNT and CDR2 YENEEA. The CDR3 loop spans 15 amino acids. CDR3 sequence: CASSPAGAPGETQYF. DNA for the CDR3: TGTGCCAGCAGCCCAGCGGGCGCGCCAGGGGAGACCCAGTACTTC.

V usage is TRBV7-9 and J usage is TRBJ2-7, with 11 bases aligning to TRBD2. Losses at the gene ends were 1 base for V and 6 bases for J; bases not matched to a gene: 8. The CDR3 contains 16 residues. Germline CDR1 reads SEHNR; CDR2 reads FQNEAQ (reference sequence). The CDR3 loop reads CASSLVRSGRALEQYF. CDR3 sequence (DNA): TGTGCCAGCAGCTTAGTTCGTAGCGGGAGGGCCCTCGAGCAGTACTTC.

The genes are TRBV5-8 and TRBJ1-3, with D uncertain. The V end lost 6 bases, the J end lost 7 bases, and 20 bases lay between the germline ends. CDR3 length: 15 amino acids. Germline values: CDR1 SGHTS, CDR2 YDEGEE. CDR3 in amino acids: CASKTTRRIGNTIYF. The CDR3 DNA sequence: TGTGCCAGCAAAACAACTCGACGGATTGGGAACACCATATATTTT.

This clone appeared once. The chain has TRBV11-2 and TRBJ1-3, with D maybe TRBD1 (5 bases). V lost 0 bases to trimming and J lost 7 bases, with 13 bases between them. In germline, CDR1 is SGHAT, CDR2 FQNNGV. The CDR3 is 15 residues long. CDR3 nucleotide sequence: TGTGCCAGCAGCTTAGACCGGGGGTTCGGCAACACCATATATTTT. Translating it yields CASSLDRGFGNTIYF. Full variable domain (outside the CDR3, taken from reference TRBV11-2 and TRBJ1-3): EAGVAQSPRYKIIEKRQSVAFWCNPISGHATLYWYQQILGQGPKLLIQFQNNGVVDDSQLPKDRFSAERLKGVDSTLKIQPAKLEDSAVYLCASSLDRGFGNTIYFGEGSWLTVV.

This clone is a singleton in its sample. V gene TRBV19 combines with J gene TRBJ2-1; the D is unclear. The V and J ends lost 3 bases and 8 bases respectively, with 8 bases between them. Germline lookup yields CDR1 LNHDA and CDR2 SQIVND (reference sequence). CDR3 length: 12 residues. The CDR3 DNA sequence: TGTGCCAGTAGTATTTCCGTCGATGAGCAGTTCTTC. This gives the protein CASSISVDEQFF.

This clone appeared a single time. This chain uses TRBV14 with TRBJ1-4; D remains unclear. Germline V gene data show CDR1 as SGHDN and CDR2 as FVKESK. This CDR3 contains 18 residues. Trimming removed 0 bases at V and 8 bases at J, with 22 bases between. CDR3 sequence (DNA): TGTGCCAGCAGCCAAGATCGGTTTCTAGGGAGAGGACGGGAAAAACTGTTTTTT. It encodes CASSQDRFLGRGREKLFF.

This sequence joins TRBV14 and TRBJ1-1; 7 bases are shared with TRBD1. This CDR3 comprises 16 residues. V lost 8 bases to trimming and J lost 3 bases; unmatched junction nucleotides: 15. CDR1 and CDR2 from the germline V gene are SGHDN and FVKESK. The CDR3, as DNA: TGTGCCAGCCACGACACCCAGGGGGGCCGGGACACTGAAGCTTTCTTT. Translated, it gives CASHDTQGGRDTEAFF.

The chain uses TRBV10-1 and TRBJ2-1, with D maybe TRBD2 (5 bases). Germline V gene lookup returns CDR1 WNHNN and CDR2 SYGVQD (reference sequence). Trimming removed 3 bases at V and 5 bases at J, with 14 bases between. This CDR3 is 15 amino acids long. The CDR3 region has the DNA TGCGCCAGCAGTGACGGGGTTGGCCCTAACAATGAGCAGTTCTTC. Its protein product is CASSDGVGPNNEQFF.

In its sample, this clone was seen a few times. The V and J genes are TRBV18 and TRBJ2-5; 7 bases are shared with TRBD1. The germline V gene has CDR1 KGHSH and CDR2 LQKENI. The CDR3 runs 14 residues. The V segment lost 6 bases and the J segment 5 bases; nucleotides outside the gene matches: 9. The CDR3: CASSLGQRRETQYF. CDR3 nucleotides: TGTGCCAGCTCGCTGGGACAGCGAAGGGAGACCCAGTACTTC. Full variable domain (outside the CDR3, taken from reference TRBV18 and TRBJ2-5): NAGVMQNPRHLVRRRGQEARLRCSPMKGHSHVYWYRQLPEEGLKFMVYLQKENIIDESGMPKERFSAEFPKEGPSILRIQQVVRGDSAAYFCASSLGQRRETQYFGPGTRLLVL.

The chain employs TRBV14 and TRBJ2-2; D unresolved. V lost 4 bases, J lost 3 bases, and 6 bases lay in between. From germline, CDR1 is SGHDN and CDR2 FVKESK. CDR3 length equals 13 residues. The CDR3 DNA sequence: TGTGCCAGCAGCCGACCGGACACCGGGGAGCTGTTTTTT. Amino acid sequence: CASSRPDTGELFF. Using reference TRBV14 and TRBJ2-2 for the parts outside the CDR3, the full variable domain is EAGVTQFPSHSVIEKGQTVTLRCDPISGHDNLYWYRRVMGKEIKFLLHFVKESKQDESGMPNNRFLAERTGGTYSTLKVQPAELEDSGVYFCASSRPDTGELFFGEGSRLTVL.

The chain recombines TRBV5-4 with TRBJ2-5, with 7 positions matching TRBD2. This CDR3 has 15 residues. Trimming cost V 4 bases and J 5 bases; bases outside gene matches: 11. CDR1 is SGHNT and CDR2 is YYREEE in the germline V gene (reference sequence). CDR3 nucleotide sequence: TGTGCCAGCAGCCCCGAGGCGGGAGCTCGTGAGACCCAGTACTTC. This gives the protein CASSPEAGARETQYF. The full variable domain, completed using reference TRBV5-4 and TRBJ2-5, is ETGVTQSPTHLIKTRGQQVTLRCSSQSGHNTVSWYQQALGQGPQFIFQYYREEENGRGNFPPRFSGLQFPNYSSELNVNALELDDSALYLCASSPEAGARETQYFGPGTRLLVL.

The chain recombines TRBV5-4 with TRBJ2-3, with 8 bases matching TRBD2. Losses at the gene ends were 1 base for V and 9 bases for J; bases not matched to a gene: 4. The CDR3 spans 13 residues. CDR1 is SGHNT, CDR2 YYREEE, per germline (reference sequence). The CDR3 sequence is CASSLNSGNTQYF. CDR3 nucleotide sequence: TGTGCCAGCAGCTTGAATAGCGGGAACACGCAGTATTTT.

A few counts support this clone. The same CDR3 arises from other DNA sequences in this sample as well. The rearrangement links TRBV5-1 to TRBJ2-1; D not resolved. The CDR3 sequence is 12 residues long. CDR1 and CDR2 from the germline V gene are SGHRS and YFSETQ. The V gene lost 0 bases and the J gene lost 7 bases, with 5 bases spanning the gap. CDR3 DNA: TGCGCCAGCAGCTTGGAGGGTAATGAGCAGTTCTTC. Protein: CASSLEGNEQFF.

This chain uses TRBV5-8 with TRBJ2-5, with TRBD1 matching 10 bases. This CDR3 has 15 amino acids. Germline assignment: CDR1 SGHTS and CDR2 YDEGEE. The ends lost 4 bases at V and 3 bases at J; junction bases unmatched: 6. The CDR3 region has the DNA TGTGCCAGCAGCCGGGGGGACAGGGGAGAAGAGACCCAGTACTTC. Its translation: CASSRGDRGEETQYF. Based on the CDR3 plus reference TRBV5-8 and TRBJ2-5, the full variable domain is EAGVTQSPTHLIKTRGQQATLRCSPISGHTSVYWYQQALGLGLQFLLWYDEGEERNRGNFPPRFSGRQFPNYSSELNVNALELEDSALYLCASSRGDRGEETQYFGPGTRLLVL.

J is TRBJ1-1 and V is TRBV19; the D is unclear. The CDR3 sequence is 15 residues long. The V gene's germline CDR1 is LNHDA and CDR2 SQIVND (reference sequence). Deletions cut 7 bases from V and 0 bases from J, with 15 bases between. In DNA, the CDR3 is TGTGCCAGTACCCCCGGACGCAGCTTGAACACTGAAGCTTTCTTT. It yields the protein CASTPGRSLNTEAFF.

This clone has just one count. Here the CDR3 reads CASSPQGGETQYF. The CDR3 nucleotides are TGTGCCAGCAGCCCGCAGGGTGGTGAGACCCAGTACTTC. V and J are TRBV5-6 and TRBJ2-5, with D possibly TRBD1 on 5 matching bases. Trimming removed 4 bases at V and 5 bases at J, with 12 bases between. This CDR3 has 13 amino acids. CDR1 and CDR2 (germline): SGHDT, YYEEEE.

The chain uses TRBV9 and TRBJ2-3, with D perhaps TRBD2 (5 bases). V was cut by 0 bases and J by 1 base, with 12 bases left in between. Germline CDR1 SGDLS, CDR2 YYNGEE. CDR3 length: 16 amino acids. CDR3 DNA: TGTGCCAGCAGCGTAGGTATTAGCGAAGGCACAGATACGCAGTATTTT. This translates into CASSVGISEGTDTQYF.

The chain links TRBV5-4 to TRBJ2-3, with 7 nucleotides matching TRBD2. The junction had 17 bases not matched to a gene; V was cut back by 4 bases and J by 0 bases. In germline, CDR1 is SGHNT, CDR2 YYREEE (reference sequence). The CDR3 has 19 amino acids. CDR3 nucleotide sequence: TGTGCCAGCAGCCCCACTCCGTTCCTAGCGGAATTTAGCACAGATACGCAGTATTTT. Translating it yields CASSPTPFLAEFSTDTQYF.

This clone has only one observation. This chain joins TRBV4-2 and TRBJ2-5; either TRBD1 or TRBD2 may supply D (5 bases each). The germline gives CDR1 LGHNA, CDR2 YNFKEQ. This CDR3 has 14 amino acids. With 0 bases removed from V and 12 bases from J, the gap between germline ends came to 17 bases. CDR3 DNA sequence: TGTGCCAGCAGCCAAGATAGGGCCGGGACGGGGAAGTACTTC. Its translation: CASSQDRAGTGKYF.